This TCR beta chain emerged from a study of cytotoxic CD8 clonotypes in ibrutinib-treated CLL. About the research overall: Response samples were drawn at a median of approximately 11 months of treatment, range 6 to 36.

Germline-derived CDR1 and CDR2 are PRHDT and FYEKMQ (reference sequence). This CDR3 contains 15 residues. V was trimmed by 3 bases and J by 2 bases, leaving 13 bases between them. Only in-frame clones appear in the TCRdb table, and some are missing; sequencing was by immunoSEQ multiplex PCR. The sample contains roughly 200,000 clones, 60% to 80% of which appear only once. Notes on the study in general: Sustained-remission patients were sampled at one set of times and progressing patients at different ones. Few clonotypes were public, and these shrank or held steady under treatment. Patients had baseline clonality above age-matched healthy donors, and this clonality moved with circulating CD8+ T-cell counts.

In regard to this clone: Its antigen is unknown.

This rearrangement joins TRBV13 to TRBJ1-1; a weak D match, TRBD1 (5 bases). The sample in question was PBMCs, obtained after 12 months of ibrutinib treatment. This clonotype was obtained from a human donor with chronic lymphocytic leukemia. CDR3 residues: CASSLATGRNTEAFF. As DNA, the CDR3 is TGTGCCAGCAGCTTGGCTACAGGTCGTAACACTGAAGCTTTCTTT.